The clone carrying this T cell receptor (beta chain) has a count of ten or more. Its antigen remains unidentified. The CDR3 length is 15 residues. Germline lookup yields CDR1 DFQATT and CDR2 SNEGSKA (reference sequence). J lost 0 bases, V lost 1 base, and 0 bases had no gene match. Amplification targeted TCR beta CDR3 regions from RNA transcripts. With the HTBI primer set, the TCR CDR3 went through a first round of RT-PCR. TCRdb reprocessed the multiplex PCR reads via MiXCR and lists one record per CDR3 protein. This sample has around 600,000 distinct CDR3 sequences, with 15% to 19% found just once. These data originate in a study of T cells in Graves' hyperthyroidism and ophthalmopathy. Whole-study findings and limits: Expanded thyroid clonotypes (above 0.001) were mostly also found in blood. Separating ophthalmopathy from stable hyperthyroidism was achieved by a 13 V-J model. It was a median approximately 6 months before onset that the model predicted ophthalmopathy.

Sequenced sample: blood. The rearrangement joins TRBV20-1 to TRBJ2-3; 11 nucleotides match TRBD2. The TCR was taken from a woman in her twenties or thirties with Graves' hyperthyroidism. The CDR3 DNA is TGCAGTGCTAGAGGGACTAGCGGGAGCACAGATACGCAGTATTTT. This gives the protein CSARGTSGSTDTQYF.